This T cell receptor (beta chain) was captured in a study of control samples from healthy donors and cancer patients. Clones were sequenced by immunoSEQ multiplex PCR, and TCRdb holds only the in-frame ones, with some missing. The data hold some 44,000 clones, with approximately 70% observed a single time. This clone was detected a few times. The sequence was collected from a male donor with melanoma. The material sequenced was formalin-fixed, paraffin-embedded tissue.

CDR3 residues: CASSLRGNTGELFF. DNA of the CDR3: TGTGCCAGCAGTTTGCGGGGGAACACCGGGGAGCTGTTTTTT. The chain links TRBV6-5 to TRBJ2-2, with D possibly TRBD2 on 6 matching bases. In germline, CDR1 is MNHEY, CDR2 SVGAGI. V lost 4 bases, J lost 1 base, and 7 bases lay in between. This CDR3 contains 14 residues.